This entry is about one T cell receptor (beta chain). Other DNA sequences within the sample encode an identical CDR3. This sample is drawn from a study of blood T cell repertoires in COVID-19. Study context: Specimens from acute and convalescent COVID-19 originated in the United States, Italy and Spain.

Only in-frame clones appear in the TCRdb table, and some are missing; sequencing was by immunoSEQ multiplex PCR. Seen here are around 190,000 clones, about 88% observed once, and the top ten hold approximately 23%. This CDR3 comprises 15 residues. Trimming left V 4 bases short and J 1 base short, with 15 bases between. The V gene's germline CDR1 is SGHDT and CDR2 YYEEEE. V gene TRBV5-6 combines with J gene TRBJ2-7, with D tentatively TRBD1 (7 bases). What was sequenced was PBMCs or T cells enriched from blood (not recorded which). The clonotype comes from a woman aged 40 to 49 in a cohort exposed to, infected with or recovered from COVID-19 (not recorded which). This chain's CDR3 is CASSRGGGASYEQYF. In nucleotides, the CDR3 is TGTGCCAGCAGCCGAGGAGGGGGCGCGTCCTACGAGCAGTACTTC.